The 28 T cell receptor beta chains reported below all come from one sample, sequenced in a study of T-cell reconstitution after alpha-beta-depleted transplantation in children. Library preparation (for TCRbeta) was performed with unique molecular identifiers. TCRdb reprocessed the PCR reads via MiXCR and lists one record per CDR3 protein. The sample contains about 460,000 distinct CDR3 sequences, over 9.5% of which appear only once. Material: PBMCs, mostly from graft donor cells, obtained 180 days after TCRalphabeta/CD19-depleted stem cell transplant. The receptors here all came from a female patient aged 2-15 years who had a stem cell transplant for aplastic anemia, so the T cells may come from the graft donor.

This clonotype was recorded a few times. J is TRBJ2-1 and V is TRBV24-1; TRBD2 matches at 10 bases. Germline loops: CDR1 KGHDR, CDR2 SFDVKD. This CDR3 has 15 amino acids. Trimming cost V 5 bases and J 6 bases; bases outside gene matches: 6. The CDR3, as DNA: TGTGCCACCAGTGCCTGGACTAGCGGAGTCAATGAGCAGTTCTTC. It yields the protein CATSAWTSGVNEQFF.

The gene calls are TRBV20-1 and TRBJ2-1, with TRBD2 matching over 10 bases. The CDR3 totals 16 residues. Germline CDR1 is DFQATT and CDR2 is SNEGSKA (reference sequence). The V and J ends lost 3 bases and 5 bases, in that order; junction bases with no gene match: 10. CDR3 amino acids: CSARPTSSGRDNEQFF. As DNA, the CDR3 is TGCAGTGCTAGGCCCACATCTAGCGGGAGAGACAATGAGCAGTTCTTC.

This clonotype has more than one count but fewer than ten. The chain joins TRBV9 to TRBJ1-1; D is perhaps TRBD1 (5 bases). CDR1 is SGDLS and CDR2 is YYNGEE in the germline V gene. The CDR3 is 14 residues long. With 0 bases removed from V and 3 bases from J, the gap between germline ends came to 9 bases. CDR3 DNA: TGTGCCAGCAGCGTAGTCGACAGTTACACTGAAGCTTTCTTT. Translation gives CASSVVDSYTEAFF. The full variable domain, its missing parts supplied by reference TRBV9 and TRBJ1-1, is DSGVTQTPKHLITATGQRVTLRCSPRSGDLSVYWYQQSLDQGLQFLIQYYNGEERAKGNILERFSAQQFPDLHSELNLSSLELGDSALYFCASSVVDSYTEAFFGQGTRLTVV.

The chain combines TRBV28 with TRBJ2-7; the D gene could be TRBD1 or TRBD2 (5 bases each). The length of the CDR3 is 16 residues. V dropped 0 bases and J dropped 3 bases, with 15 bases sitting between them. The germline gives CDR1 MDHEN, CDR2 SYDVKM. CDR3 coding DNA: TGTGCCAGCAGTTTATGGGGGACCCGGATTGTCTACGAGCAGTACTTC. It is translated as CASSLWGTRIVYEQYF.

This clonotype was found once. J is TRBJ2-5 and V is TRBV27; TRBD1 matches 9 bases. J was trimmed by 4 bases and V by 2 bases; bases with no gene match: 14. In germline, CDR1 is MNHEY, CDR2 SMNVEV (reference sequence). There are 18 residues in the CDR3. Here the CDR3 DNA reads TGTGCCAGCAGTTTACTCCGCCCATTGGGACAGGGAGGAGAGACCCAGTACTTC. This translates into CASSLLRPLGQGGETQYF.

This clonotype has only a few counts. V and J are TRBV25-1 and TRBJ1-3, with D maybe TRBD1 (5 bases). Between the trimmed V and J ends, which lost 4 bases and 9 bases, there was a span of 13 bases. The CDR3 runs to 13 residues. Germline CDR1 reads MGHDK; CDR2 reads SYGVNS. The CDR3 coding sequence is TGTGCCAGCAGTGGGCGCGGGGCTGGCACCATATATTTT. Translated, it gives CASSGRGAGTIYF.

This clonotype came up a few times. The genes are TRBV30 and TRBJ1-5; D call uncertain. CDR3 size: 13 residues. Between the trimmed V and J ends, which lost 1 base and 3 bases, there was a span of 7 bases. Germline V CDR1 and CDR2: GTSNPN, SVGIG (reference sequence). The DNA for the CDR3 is TGTGCCTGGAGTGCTGGGAACAATCAGCCCCAGCATTTT. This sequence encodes CAWSAGNNQPQHF.

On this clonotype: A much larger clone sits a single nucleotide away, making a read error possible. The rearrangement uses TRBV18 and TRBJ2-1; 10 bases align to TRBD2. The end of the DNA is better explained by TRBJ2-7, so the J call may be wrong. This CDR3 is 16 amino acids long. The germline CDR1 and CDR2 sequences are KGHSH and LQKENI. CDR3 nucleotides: TGTGCCAGCTCACCACGTCTAGCGGGAGTCGGGAATGAGCAGTACTTC. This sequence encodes CASSPRLAGVGNEQYF.

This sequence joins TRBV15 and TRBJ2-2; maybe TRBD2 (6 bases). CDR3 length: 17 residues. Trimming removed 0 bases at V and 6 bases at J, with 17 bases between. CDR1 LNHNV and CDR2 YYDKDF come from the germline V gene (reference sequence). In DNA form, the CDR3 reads TGTGCCACCAGCAGAGATCAGCGGAGGGGAGCCGCCGGGGAGCTGTTTTTT. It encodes CATSRDQRRGAAGELFF.

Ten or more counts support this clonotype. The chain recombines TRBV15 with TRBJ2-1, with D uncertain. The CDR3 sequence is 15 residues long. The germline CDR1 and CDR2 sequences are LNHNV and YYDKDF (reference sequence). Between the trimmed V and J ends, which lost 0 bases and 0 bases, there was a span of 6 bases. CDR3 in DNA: TGTGCCACCAGCAGAGAAGATAGCTCCTACAATGAGCAGTTCTTC. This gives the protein CATSREDSSYNEQFF.

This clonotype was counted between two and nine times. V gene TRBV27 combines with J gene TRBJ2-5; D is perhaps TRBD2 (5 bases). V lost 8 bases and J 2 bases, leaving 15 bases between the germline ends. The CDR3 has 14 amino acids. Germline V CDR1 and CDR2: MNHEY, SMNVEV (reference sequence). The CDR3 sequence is CASGRSGGQETQYF. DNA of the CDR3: TGTGCCAGCGGACGGTCCGGCGGGCAAGAGACCCAGTACTTC.

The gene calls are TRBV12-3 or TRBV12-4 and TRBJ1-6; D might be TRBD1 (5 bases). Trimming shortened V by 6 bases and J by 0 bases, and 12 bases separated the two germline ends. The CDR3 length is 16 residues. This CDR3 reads CASSPSGSSYNSPLHF. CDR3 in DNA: TGTGCCAGCAGCCCGTCAGGGTCCTCCTATAATTCACCCCTCCACTTT.

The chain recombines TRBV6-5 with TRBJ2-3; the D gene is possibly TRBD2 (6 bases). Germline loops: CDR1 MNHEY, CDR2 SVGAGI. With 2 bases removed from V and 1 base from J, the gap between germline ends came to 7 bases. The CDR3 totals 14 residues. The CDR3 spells CASSYAGRTDTQYF. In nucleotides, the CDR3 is TGTGCCAGCAGTTACGCGGGACGCACAGATACGCAGTATTTT.

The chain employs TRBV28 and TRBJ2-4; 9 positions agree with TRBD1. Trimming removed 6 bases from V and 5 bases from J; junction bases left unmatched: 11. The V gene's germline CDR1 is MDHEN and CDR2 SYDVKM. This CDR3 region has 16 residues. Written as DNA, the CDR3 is TGTGCCAGCAGGTATACCGGGACAGGGCGGGAAAACATTCAGTACTTC. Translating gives CASRYTGTGRENIQYF.

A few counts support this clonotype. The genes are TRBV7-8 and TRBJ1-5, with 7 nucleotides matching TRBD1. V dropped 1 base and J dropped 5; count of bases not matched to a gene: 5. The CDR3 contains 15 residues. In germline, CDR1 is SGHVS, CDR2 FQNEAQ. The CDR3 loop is CASSLVAGGDQPQHF. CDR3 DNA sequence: TGTGCCAGCAGCTTAGTAGCAGGGGGAGATCAGCCCCAGCATTTT.

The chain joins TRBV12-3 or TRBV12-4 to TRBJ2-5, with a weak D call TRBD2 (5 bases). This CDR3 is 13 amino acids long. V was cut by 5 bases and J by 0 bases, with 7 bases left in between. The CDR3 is CASSPDYQETQYF. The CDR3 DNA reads TGTGCCAGCAGTCCGGACTACCAAGAGACCCAGTACTTC.

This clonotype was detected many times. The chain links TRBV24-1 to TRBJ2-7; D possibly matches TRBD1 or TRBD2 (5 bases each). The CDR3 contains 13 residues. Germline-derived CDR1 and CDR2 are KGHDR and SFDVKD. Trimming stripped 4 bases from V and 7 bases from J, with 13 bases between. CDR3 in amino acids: CATSDGTAREQYF. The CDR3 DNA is TGTGCCACCAGTGACGGGACGGCGAGGGAGCAGTACTTC.

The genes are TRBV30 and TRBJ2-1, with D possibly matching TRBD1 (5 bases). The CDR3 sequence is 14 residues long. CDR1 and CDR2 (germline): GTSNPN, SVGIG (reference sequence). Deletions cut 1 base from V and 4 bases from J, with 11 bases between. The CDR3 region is CAWSEGIQYNEQFF. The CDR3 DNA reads TGTGCCTGGAGTGAGGGGATACAATACAATGAGCAGTTCTTC.

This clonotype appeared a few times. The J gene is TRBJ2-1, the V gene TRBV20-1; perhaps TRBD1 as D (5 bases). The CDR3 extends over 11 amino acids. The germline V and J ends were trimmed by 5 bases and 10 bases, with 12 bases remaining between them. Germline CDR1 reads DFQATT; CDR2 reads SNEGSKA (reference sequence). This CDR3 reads CSAGTQGEQFF. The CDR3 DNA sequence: TGCAGTGCTGGAACCCAGGGAGAGCAGTTCTTC.

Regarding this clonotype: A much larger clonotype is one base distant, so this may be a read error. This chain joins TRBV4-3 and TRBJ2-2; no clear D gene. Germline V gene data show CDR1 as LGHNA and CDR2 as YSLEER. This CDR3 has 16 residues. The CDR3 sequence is CASSPRSSPNTWELFF. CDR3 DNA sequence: TGCGCCAGCAGCCCTCGATCGTCACCAAACACCTGGGAGCTGTTTTTT.

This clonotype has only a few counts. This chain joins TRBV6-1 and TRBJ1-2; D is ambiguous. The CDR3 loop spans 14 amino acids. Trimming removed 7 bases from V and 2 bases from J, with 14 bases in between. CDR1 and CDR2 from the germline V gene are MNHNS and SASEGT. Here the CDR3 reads CASKGSQLNYGYTF. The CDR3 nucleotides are TGTGCCAGCAAGGGTTCACAGCTCAACTATGGCTACACCTTC.

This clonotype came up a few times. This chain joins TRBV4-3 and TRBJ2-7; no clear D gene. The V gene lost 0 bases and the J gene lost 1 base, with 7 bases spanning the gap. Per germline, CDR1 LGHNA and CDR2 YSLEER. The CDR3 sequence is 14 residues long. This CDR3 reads CASSQEYSSYEQYF. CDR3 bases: TGCGCCAGCAGCCAAGAATACAGTTCCTACGAGCAGTACTTC.

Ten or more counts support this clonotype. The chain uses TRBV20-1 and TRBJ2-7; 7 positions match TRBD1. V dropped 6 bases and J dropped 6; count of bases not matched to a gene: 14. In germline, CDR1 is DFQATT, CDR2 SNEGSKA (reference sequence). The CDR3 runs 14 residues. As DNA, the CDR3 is TGCAGTGCCGCCCGGGACAGCTCCCCAGGCGAGCAGTACGTC. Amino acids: CSAARDSSPGEQYV.

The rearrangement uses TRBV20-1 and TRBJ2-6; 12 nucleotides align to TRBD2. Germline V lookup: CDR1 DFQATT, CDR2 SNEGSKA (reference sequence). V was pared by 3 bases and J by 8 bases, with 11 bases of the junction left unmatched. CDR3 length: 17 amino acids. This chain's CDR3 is CSASLEGLAGGTNVLTF. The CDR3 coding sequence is TGCAGTGCTAGTTTAGAGGGGCTAGCGGGAGGGACCAACGTCCTGACTTTC.

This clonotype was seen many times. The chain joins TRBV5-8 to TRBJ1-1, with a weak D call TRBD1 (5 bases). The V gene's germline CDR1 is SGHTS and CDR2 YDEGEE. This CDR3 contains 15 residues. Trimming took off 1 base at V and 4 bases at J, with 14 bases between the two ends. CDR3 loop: CASSLWGVGGTEAFF. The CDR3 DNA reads TGTGCCAGCAGCTTGTGGGGGGTTGGGGGCACTGAAGCTTTCTTT.

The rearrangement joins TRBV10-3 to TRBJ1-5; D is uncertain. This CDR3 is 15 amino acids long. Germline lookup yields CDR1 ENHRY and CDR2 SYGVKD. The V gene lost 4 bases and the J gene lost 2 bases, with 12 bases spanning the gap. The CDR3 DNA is TGTGCCATCAGTGGTGACCCGGCGGGCAATCAGCCCCAGCATTTT. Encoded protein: CAISGDPAGNQPQHF.

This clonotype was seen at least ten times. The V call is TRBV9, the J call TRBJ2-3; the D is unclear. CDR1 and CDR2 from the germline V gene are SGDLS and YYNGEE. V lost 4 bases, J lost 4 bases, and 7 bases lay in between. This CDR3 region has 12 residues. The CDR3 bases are TGTGCCAGCAGCTTTCTAGCAGATACGCAGTATTTT. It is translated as CASSFLADTQYF.

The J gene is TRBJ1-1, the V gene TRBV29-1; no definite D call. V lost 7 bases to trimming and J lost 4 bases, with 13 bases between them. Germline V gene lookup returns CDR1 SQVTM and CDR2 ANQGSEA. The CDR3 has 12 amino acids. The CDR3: CSAVPKVTEAFF. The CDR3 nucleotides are TGCAGCGCAGTCCCCAAGGTCACTGAAGCTTTCTTT.